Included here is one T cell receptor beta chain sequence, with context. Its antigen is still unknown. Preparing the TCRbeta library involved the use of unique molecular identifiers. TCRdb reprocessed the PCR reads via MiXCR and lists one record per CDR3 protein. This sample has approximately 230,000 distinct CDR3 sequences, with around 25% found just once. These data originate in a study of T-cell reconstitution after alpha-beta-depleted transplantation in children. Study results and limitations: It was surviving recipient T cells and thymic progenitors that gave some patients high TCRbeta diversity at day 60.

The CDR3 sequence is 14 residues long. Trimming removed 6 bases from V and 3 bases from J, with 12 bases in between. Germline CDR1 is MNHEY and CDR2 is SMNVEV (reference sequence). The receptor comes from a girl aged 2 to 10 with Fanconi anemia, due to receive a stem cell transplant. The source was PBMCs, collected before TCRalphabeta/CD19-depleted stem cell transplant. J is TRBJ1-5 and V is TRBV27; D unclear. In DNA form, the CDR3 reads TGTGCCAGCAGAGTCGGAGGACCCAATCAGCCCCAGCATTTT. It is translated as CASRVGGPNQPQHF.